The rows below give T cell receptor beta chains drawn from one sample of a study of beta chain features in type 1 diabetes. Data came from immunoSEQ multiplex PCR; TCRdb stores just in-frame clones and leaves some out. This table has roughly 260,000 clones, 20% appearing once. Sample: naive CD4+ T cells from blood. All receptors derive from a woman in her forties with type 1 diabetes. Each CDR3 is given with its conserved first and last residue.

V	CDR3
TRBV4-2	CASSLPQGAQETQYF
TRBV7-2	CASSLGRRQGGGTQYF
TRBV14	CASSLGQNEAFF
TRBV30	CAWSVQTGGEQFF
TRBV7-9	CASSLKLTGGELFF
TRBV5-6	CASSTGLAGSENEQFF
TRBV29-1	CSARIGGTEAFF
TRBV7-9	CASSVPAGGSYNEQFF
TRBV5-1	CASRDQAGSGGNEQFF
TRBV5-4	CASSLESGGAYGYTF
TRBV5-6	CASSSSYEQYF
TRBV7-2	CASSMGGRRELFF
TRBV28	CASSLPGVSYNEQFF
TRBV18	CASSPSQGEGPEAFF
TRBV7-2	CASSRASREQYF
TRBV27	CASSSRTGTQYF
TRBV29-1	CSVGPGGGAEAFF
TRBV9	CASSVDGGSNEQFF
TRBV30	CAWSKGWRMNTEAFF
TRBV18	CASSPQDRGLGGANVLTF
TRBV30	CAWSRATGKGEQYF
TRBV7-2	CASSLRRGNNEQFF
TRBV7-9	CASTRGEGITDTQYF
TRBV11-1	CASSLAAGTSVGYEQFF